What follows are 27 T cell receptor beta chains derived from one specimen sequenced in a study of control samples from healthy donors and cancer patients. The table came from immunoSEQ multiplex PCR; TCRdb's copy has only in-frame clones and leaves some out. The sample lists tens of thousands of clones; approximately 86% were seen once. Sequencing input: PBMCs. The receptors originated from a man in his sixties with head and neck cancer.

The gene calls are TRBV30 and TRBJ1-2; D is perhaps TRBD1 (5 bases). The CDR3 has 12 residues. The germline gives CDR1 GTSNPN, CDR2 SVGIG (reference sequence). V dropped 0 bases and J dropped 6 bases, with 8 bases sitting between them. For the CDR3, the DNA is TGTGCCTGGAGTGTTCGGGGCCATGGCTACACCTTC. The encoded protein is CAWSVRGHGYTF.

This clone was observed a single time. The rearrangement joins TRBV27 to TRBJ2-5, with unresolved D. The ends were cut back, 6 bases at V and 10 bases at J, with 3 bases in the middle. The CDR3 contains 8 residues. From germline, CDR1 is MNHEY and CDR2 SMNVEV (reference sequence). CDR3 DNA: TGTGCCAGCAGAAACCAGTACTTC. As protein: CASRNQYF.

This chain connects TRBV7-3 to TRBJ2-2; D not certain. In germline, CDR1 is SGHTA, CDR2 FQGTGA. The V gene lost 5 bases and the J gene lost 2 bases, with 6 bases spanning the gap. The CDR3 is 13 residues long. CDR3 sequence: CASSMINTGELFF. As DNA, the CDR3 is TGTGCCAGCAGCATGATAAACACCGGGGAGCTGTTTTTT.

This rearrangement joins TRBV19 to TRBJ2-7, with 9 bases identical to TRBD1. The CDR3 consists of 16 residues. V shed 6 bases, J shed 5 bases, and the junction held 14 bases outside the gene matches. Germline values: CDR1 LNHDA, CDR2 SQIVND (reference sequence). The CDR3 DNA follows: TGTGCCAGTAGACCGGGACAGGGCATCCTGGGGCACGAGCAGTACTTC. Its translation is CASRPGQGILGHEQYF.

This clone was observed a single time. The CDR3 DNA is TGTGCCAGCAGCGCTGGGTCGGGGGGCAATCAGCCCCAGCATTTT. Translated, it gives CASSAGSGGNQPQHF. V usage is TRBV7-8 and J usage is TRBJ1-5, with D perhaps TRBD1 (5 bases). The CDR3 is made up of 15 amino acids. Germline V gene data show CDR1 as SGHVS and CDR2 as FQNEAQ. V dropped 5 bases and J dropped 2 bases, with 13 bases sitting between them.

In this sample, this clone turned up once. This CDR3 is CAWRPYTDTQYF. The CDR3, as DNA: TGTGCCTGGCGGCCGTACACAGATACGCAGTATTTT. The chain couples TRBV30 to TRBJ2-3, with D unresolved. From germline, CDR1 is GTSNPN and CDR2 SVGIG (reference sequence). The CDR3 extends over 12 amino acids. V lost 5 bases and J lost 2, with 8 bases in between.

The J gene is TRBJ1-2, the V gene TRBV7-9; 8 bases are a match to TRBD1. The germline V gene has CDR1 SEHNR and CDR2 FQNEAQ (reference sequence). V gave up 5 bases and J gave up 4 bases; unmatched junction bases: 9. CDR3 length equals 15 residues. The CDR3 spells CASSPTYTGGYGYTF. CDR3 sequence (DNA): TGTGCCAGCAGCCCGACCTATACAGGGGGCTATGGCTACACCTTC.

This chain uses TRBV5-1 with TRBJ2-6; D is ambiguous. The CDR3 sequence is 13 residues long. V lost 7 bases, J lost 0 bases, and 5 bases lay in between. CDR1 is SGHRS, CDR2 YFSETQ, per germline. CDR3: CASGSSGANVLTF. The CDR3 DNA is TGCGCCAGCGGGTCCTCTGGGGCCAACGTCCTGACTTTC.

This clone was found once. This chain links TRBV28 with TRBJ1-2; D is unclear. The CDR3 is 12 amino acids. Germline CDR1 is MDHEN and CDR2 is SYDVKM. V lost 8 bases to trimming and J lost 2 bases, with 9 bases between them. CDR3 DNA: TGTGCCAGCGTGAGCCGAAACTATGGCTACACCTTC. Translation gives CASVSRNYGYTF.

V usage is TRBV20-1 and J usage is TRBJ1-5, with D possibly TRBD1 on 5 matching bases. V gave up 3 bases and J gave up 3 bases, with 21 bases separating them. The CDR3 covers 17 residues. Germline CDR1 DFQATT, CDR2 SNEGSKA (reference sequence). In DNA, the CDR3 is TGCAGTGCTAGTGCCCCGGGTGGGACCACATTCAATCAGCCCCAGCATTTT. It yields the protein CSASAPGGTTFNQPQHF.

The chain combines TRBV12-5 with TRBJ2-7, with D possibly TRBD1 on 6 matching bases. V lost 7 bases and J lost 2, with 21 bases in between. This CDR3 is built from 16 residues. CDR1 is LGHNT, CDR2 FRNRAP, per germline. This CDR3 reads CASVSLQGPGPYEQYF. The CDR3 bases are TGTGCTAGTGTCAGCCTACAGGGACCAGGGCCCTACGAGCAGTACTTC.

The chain recombines TRBV6-1 with TRBJ1-1, with D perhaps matching TRBD1 (5 bases). The CDR3 contains 13 residues. Trimming left V 3 bases short and J 5 bases short, with 10 bases between. Germline-derived CDR1 and CDR2 are MNHNS and SASEGT. The CDR3 DNA reads TGTGCCAGCAGTGAGGGGCGGCGGACTGAAGCTTTCTTT. Translation gives CASSEGRRTEAFF.

The chain has TRBV6-5 and TRBJ2-7, with D perhaps TRBD1 or TRBD2 (5 bases each). The germline V gene has CDR1 MNHEY and CDR2 SVGAGI. The CDR3 consists of 14 residues. Trimming took 6 bases from V and 3 from J, leaving 15 bases between them. CDR3 in DNA: TGTGCCAGCAGCCGCAGGGACCCATTCTACGAGCAGTACTTC. Amino acid sequence: CASSRRDPFYEQYF.

The rearrangement uses TRBV6-6 and TRBJ2-6; D unresolved. The germline CDR1 and CDR2 sequences are MNHNY and SVGAGI (reference sequence). The CDR3 length is 13 residues. V lost 6 bases to trimming and J lost 0 bases, with 3 bases between them. CDR3 sequence (DNA): TGTGCCAGCAGAGGCTCTGGGGCCAACGTCCTGACTTTC. It codes for CASRGSGANVLTF.

The J gene is TRBJ1-5, the V gene TRBV3-1 (or the pseudogene TRBV3-2); D gene ambiguous. From germline, CDR1 is LGHDT and CDR2 YNNKEL (reference sequence). V lost 0 bases, J lost 6 bases, and 12 bases lay in between. The length of the CDR3 is 15 residues. The CDR3 DNA reads as TGTGCCAGCAGCCAAGATTTTGGATCGGGTCAGCCCCAGCATTTT. Amino acids: CASSQDFGSGQPQHF.

The V gene is TRBV21-1, the J gene TRBJ2-5; TRBD2 was called by the table and not checked on the DNA. TRBV21-1 is deemed a pseudogene. CDR3 length equals 14 residues. The CDR3 reads CASSKEEPPETQYF. DNA for the CDR3: TGTGCCAGCAGCAAAGAGGAGCCCCCCGAGACCCAGTACTTC.

The gene calls are TRBV21-1 and TRBJ2-7. TRBV21-1 is given as a pseudogene. The CDR3 runs to 15 residues. This CDR3 is CASSKGTGGSYEQYF. For the CDR3, the DNA is TGTGCCAGCAGCAAAGGTACAGGAGGCTCCTACGAGCAGTACTTC.

The chain recombines TRBV4-2 with TRBJ2-6; no reliable D call. The V and J ends lost 0 bases and 0 bases respectively, with 3 bases between them. Germline V gene lookup returns CDR1 LGHNA and CDR2 YNFKEQ. The CDR3 extends over 15 amino acids. The CDR3 coding sequence is TGTGCCAGCAGCCAAGAAGGCTCTGGGGCCAACGTCCTGACTTTC. Protein sequence: CASSQEGSGANVLTF.

A few counts support this clone. The chain uses TRBV27 and TRBJ2-7, with 9 bases that match TRBD1. Germline loops: CDR1 MNHEY, CDR2 SMNVEV (reference sequence). The junction had 12 bases not matched to a gene; V was cut back by 5 bases and J by 4 bases. The CDR3 loop spans 16 amino acids. CDR3 bases: TGTGCCAGCAGTCTCAGAGTGGGGACAGGGATTTACGAGCAGTACTTC. It is translated as CASSLRVGTGIYEQYF.

This clone was detected only once. This rearrangement joins TRBV27 to TRBJ1-5; 8 bases are a match to TRBD1. Germline loops: CDR1 MNHEY, CDR2 SMNVEV (reference sequence). V trimming: 5 bases; J trimming: 7 bases; junction bases outside the gene matches: 7. The CDR3 contains 14 residues. CDR3 sequence: CASSPLGQGQPQHF. The DNA for the CDR3 is TGTGCCAGCAGTCCCCTCGGACAGGGCCAGCCCCAGCATTTT.

J is TRBJ2-5 and V is TRBV3-1 (or the pseudogene TRBV3-2), with D unclear. Trimming cost V 0 bases and J 5 bases, with 16 bases left between them. Germline V gene sequence: CDR1 LGHDT, CDR2 YNNKEL (reference sequence). The CDR3 has 16 amino acids. CDR3 in amino acids: CASSQDRSGVMETQYF. The DNA of the CDR3 is TGTGCCAGCAGCCAAGATAGGTCCGGCGTGATGGAGACCCAGTACTTC.

This chain uses TRBV7-9 with TRBJ2-7, with 11 bases fitting TRBD2. CDR3 size: 12 residues. With 6 bases clipped from V and 7 bases from J, the junction kept 2 bases outside the gene matches. Per germline, CDR1 SEHNR and CDR2 FQNEAQ (reference sequence). The CDR3 loop reads CASSPSGREQYF. CDR3 sequence (DNA): TGTGCCAGCAGTCCTAGCGGGAGGGAGCAGTACTTC.

This chain uses TRBV3-1 (or the pseudogene TRBV3-2) with TRBJ2-1; TRBD1 might be the D (6 bases). Germline CDR1 reads LGHDT; CDR2 reads YNNKEL (reference sequence). Trimming stripped 3 bases from V and 4 bases from J, with 13 bases between. The CDR3 runs 15 residues. CDR3 residues: CASSHLEDRYNEQFF. CDR3 nucleotide sequence: TGTGCCAGCAGCCACCTCGAGGACAGATACAATGAGCAGTTCTTC.

This clone appeared a single time. The CDR3 spells CASSLSTGVMHEQYF. CDR3 nucleotides: TGTGCCAGCAGCTTAAGCACGGGCGTAATGCACGAGCAGTACTTC. V gene TRBV11-2 combines with J gene TRBJ2-7, with D hard to call. There are 15 residues in the CDR3. Germline assignment: CDR1 SGHAT and CDR2 FQNNGV. Trimming took off 2 bases at V and 5 bases at J, with 16 bases between the two ends. The full variable domain, rest sourced from reference TRBV11-2 and TRBJ2-7, is EAGVAQSPRYKIIEKRQSVAFWCNPISGHATLYWYQQILGQGPKLLIQFQNNGVVDDSQLPKDRFSAERLKGVDSTLKIQPAKLEDSAVYLCASSLSTGVMHEQYFGPGTRLTVT.

The chain recombines TRBV7-3 with TRBJ2-6, with 8 nucleotides matching TRBD1. Germline V gene sequence: CDR1 SGHTA, CDR2 FQGTGA. This CDR3 comprises 19 residues. V lost 5 bases and J lost 0; bases outside the gene matches: 12. The DNA of the CDR3 is TGTGCCAGCAGCAAAACCGGGACAGGACTTAGCTCTGGGGCCAACGTCCTGACTTTC. Its translation: CASSKTGTGLSSGANVLTF.

This CDR3 reads CASSQGAGGETQYF. CDR3 DNA sequence: TGCGCCAGCAGCCAAGGAGCGGGGGGAGAGACCCAGTACTTC. V is TRBV4-1 and J is TRBJ2-5; 9 bases are shared with TRBD2. CDR1 is MGHRA and CDR2 is YSYEKL in the germline V gene. Trimming took 1 base from V and 4 from J; bases not matched to a gene: 1. This CDR3 has 14 amino acids.

This clone occurred once. The genes are TRBV6-5 and TRBJ1-2; 10 nucleotides agree with TRBD1. The germline V gene encodes CDR1 MNHEY and CDR2 SVGAGI. There are 15 residues in the CDR3. Trimming took 2 bases from V and 8 from J; bases not matched to a gene: 8. Here the CDR3 DNA reads TGTGCCAGCAGTTACGCGGGACAGGGGTTAGGCGGCTACACCTTC. As protein: CASSYAGQGLGGYTF.